This T cell receptor beta chain was identified in a study of T cell repertoires in cytomegalovirus infection. Whole-study context: TCR beta signatures that were public indicated CMV infection and matching HLA type.

From the reads, TCRdb called clonotypes with MiXCR, one entry per CDR3 protein. The top ten hold 20% of the sample, which has approximately 340,000 distinct CDR3 sequences, about 28% seen once. Germline lookup yields CDR1 LNHDA and CDR2 SQIVND (reference sequence). This CDR3 has 18 residues. V lost 3 bases and J lost 0; bases outside the gene matches: 11. The sample holds a few counts of this clonotype. Its antigen is currently unknown. The chain employs TRBV19 and TRBJ1-1, with 9 bases identical to TRBD1. Here the sequenced sample was cultured PBMCs, taken from culture after CMV antigen stimulation. This clonotype originated in a human donor in good health (CMV status not recorded). Some clones in this sample may be carry-over from other donors' samples. This CDR3 reads CASSMDRGLQGMNTEAFF. The CDR3, as DNA: TGTGCCAGTAGTATGGACAGGGGCCTTCAAGGGATGAACACTGAAGCTTTCTTT.